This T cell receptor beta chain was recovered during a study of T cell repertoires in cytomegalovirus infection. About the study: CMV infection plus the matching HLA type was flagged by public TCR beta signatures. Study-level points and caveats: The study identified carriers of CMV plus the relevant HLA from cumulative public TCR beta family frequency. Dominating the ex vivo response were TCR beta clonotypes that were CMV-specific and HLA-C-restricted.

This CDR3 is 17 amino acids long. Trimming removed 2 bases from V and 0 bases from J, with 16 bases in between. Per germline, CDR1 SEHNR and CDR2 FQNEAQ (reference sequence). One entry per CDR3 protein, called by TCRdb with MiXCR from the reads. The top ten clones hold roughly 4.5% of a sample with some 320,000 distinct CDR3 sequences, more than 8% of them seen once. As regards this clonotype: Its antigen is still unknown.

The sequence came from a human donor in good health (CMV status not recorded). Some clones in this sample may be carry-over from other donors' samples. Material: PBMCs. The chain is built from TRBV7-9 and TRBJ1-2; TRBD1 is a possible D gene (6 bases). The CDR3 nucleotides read TGTGCCAGCAGCTTAATACCGGGGGCGCGGACTAACTATGGCTACACCTTC. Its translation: CASSLIPGARTNYGYTF.